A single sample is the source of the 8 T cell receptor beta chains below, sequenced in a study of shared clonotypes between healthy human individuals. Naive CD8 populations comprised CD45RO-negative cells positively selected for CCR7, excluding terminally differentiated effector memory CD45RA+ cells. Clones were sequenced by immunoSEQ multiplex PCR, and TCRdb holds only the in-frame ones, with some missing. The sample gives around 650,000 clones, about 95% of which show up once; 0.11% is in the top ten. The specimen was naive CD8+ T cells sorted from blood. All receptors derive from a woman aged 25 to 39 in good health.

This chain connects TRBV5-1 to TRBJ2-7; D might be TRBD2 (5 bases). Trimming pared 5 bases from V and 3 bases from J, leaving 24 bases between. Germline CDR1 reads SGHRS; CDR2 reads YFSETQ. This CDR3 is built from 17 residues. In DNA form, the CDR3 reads TGCGCCAGCAGTCTTAACTCACCGAGGGAGTCTATCTACGAGCAGTACTTC. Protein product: CASSLNSPRESIYEQYF.

CDR3 bases: TGTGCCAGCAGAGCTGGGCGGGACAGGGACTACGAGCAGTACTTC. Translating gives CASRAGRDRDYEQYF. The chain couples TRBV11-3 to TRBJ2-7; TRBD1 matches at 9 bases. Germline V lookup: CDR1 SGHNT, CDR2 YENEEA. The CDR3 loop spans 15 amino acids. V gave up 6 bases and J gave up 3 bases; unmatched junction bases: 9.

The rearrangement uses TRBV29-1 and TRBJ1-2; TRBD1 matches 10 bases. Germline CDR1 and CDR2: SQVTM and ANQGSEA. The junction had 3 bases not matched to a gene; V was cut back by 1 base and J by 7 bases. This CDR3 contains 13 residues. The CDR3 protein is CSVEAGTGVGYTF. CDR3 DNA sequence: TGCAGCGTTGAAGCAGGGACAGGGGTTGGCTACACCTTC.

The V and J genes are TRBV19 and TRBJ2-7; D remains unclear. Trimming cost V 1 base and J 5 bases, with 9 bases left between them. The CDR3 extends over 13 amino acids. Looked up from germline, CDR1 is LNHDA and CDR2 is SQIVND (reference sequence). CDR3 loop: CASSIGLRNEQYF. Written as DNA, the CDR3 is TGTGCCAGTAGTATAGGACTGAGAAACGAGCAGTACTTC.

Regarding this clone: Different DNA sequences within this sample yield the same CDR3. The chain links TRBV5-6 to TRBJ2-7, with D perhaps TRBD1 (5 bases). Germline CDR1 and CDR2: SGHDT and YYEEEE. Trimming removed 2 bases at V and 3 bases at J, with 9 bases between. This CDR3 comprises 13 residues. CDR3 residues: CASSLAGRYEQYF. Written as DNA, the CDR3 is TGTGCCAGCAGCTTAGCAGGGCGCTACGAGCAGTACTTC. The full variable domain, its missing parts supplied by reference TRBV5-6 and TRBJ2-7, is DAGVTQSPTHLIKTRGQQVTLRCSPKSGHDTVSWYQQALGQGPQFIFQYYEEEERQRGNFPDRFSGHQFPNYSSELNVNALLLGDSALYLCASSLAGRYEQYFGPGTRLTVT.

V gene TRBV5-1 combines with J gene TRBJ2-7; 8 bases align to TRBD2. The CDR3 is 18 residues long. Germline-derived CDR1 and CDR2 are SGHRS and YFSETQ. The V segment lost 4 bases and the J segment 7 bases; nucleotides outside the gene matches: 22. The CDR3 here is CASSDLGLYSGTSEEQYF. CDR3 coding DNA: TGCGCCAGCAGCGATTTAGGGTTATATAGCGGGACCAGCGAAGAGCAGTACTTC.

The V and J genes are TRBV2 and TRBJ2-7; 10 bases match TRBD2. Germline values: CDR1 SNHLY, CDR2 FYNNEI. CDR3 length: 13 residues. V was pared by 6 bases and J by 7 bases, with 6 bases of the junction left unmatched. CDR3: CASRRTSGWEQYF. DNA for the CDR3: TGTGCCAGCAGGCGGACTAGCGGATGGGAGCAGTACTTC. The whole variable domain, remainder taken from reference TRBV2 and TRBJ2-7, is EPEVTQTPSHQVTQMGQEVILRCVPISNHLYFYWYRQILGQKVEFLVSFYNNEISEKSEIFDDQFSVERPDGSNFTLKIRSTKLEDSAMYFCASRRTSGWEQYFGPGTRLTVT.

The DNA of the CDR3 is TGTGCCAGCAGCAAATCCGGGGACGAAGCGGGAGGGGCAGGACATCCGAGCTACGAGCAGTACTTC. Translated, it gives CASSKSGDEAGGAGHPSYEQYF. The chain combines TRBV21-1 with TRBJ2-7; no check of the table's D call, TRBD2, against the DNA was made. TRBV21-1 is classified as a pseudogene. The CDR3 extends over 22 amino acids.